This T cell receptor beta chain was captured in a study of cytomegalovirus exposure and HLA in healthy donors. It was with 60 Vbeta and 13 Jbeta primers that the PCR ran. Assay used: immunoSEQ multiplex PCR; TCRdb lists only in-frame clones, some missing. Of roughly 100,000 clones listed, 75% to 90% are singletons. This clone was seen more than once but under ten times. The sequence came from a man under 40 in good health and CMV-seronegative. Sequencing was performed on PBMCs.

CDR3 sequence reads: CASSEEDRSPLHF. The CDR3 coding sequence is TGTGCCAGCAGTGAAGAGGACAGATCACCCCTCCACTTT. V usage is TRBV2 and J usage is TRBJ1-6, with D possibly matching TRBD1 (6 bases). V was shortened by 1 base and J by 10 bases, with 8 bases between the two germline ends. This CDR3 spans 13 amino acids. The germline V gene has CDR1 SNHLY and CDR2 FYNNEI.